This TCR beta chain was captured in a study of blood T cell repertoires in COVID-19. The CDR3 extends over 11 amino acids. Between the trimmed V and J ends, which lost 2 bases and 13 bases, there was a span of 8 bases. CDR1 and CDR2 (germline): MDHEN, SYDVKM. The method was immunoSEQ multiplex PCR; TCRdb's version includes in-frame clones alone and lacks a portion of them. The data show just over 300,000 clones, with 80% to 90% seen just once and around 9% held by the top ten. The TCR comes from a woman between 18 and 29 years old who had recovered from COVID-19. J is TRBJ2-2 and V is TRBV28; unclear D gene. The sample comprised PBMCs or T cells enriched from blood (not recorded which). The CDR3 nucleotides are TGTGCCAGCAGTTTACGCGGTAGGCTGTTTTTT. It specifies CASSLRGRLFF.